This T cell receptor beta chain comes out of a study of OX40 agonist ivuxolimab in advanced cancers. Regarding the study as a whole: Part of the nonresponder group also had normalized T-cell clonal expansion that was low.

Generated by immunoSEQ multiplex PCR, the TCRdb table keeps only in-frame clones and is missing some. This table holds about 23,000 clones, about 77% found once. With regard to this clone: The antigen remains unidentified.

The clonotype was recovered from an adult with an advanced solid tumor such as melanoma, head and neck, liver or kidney cancer. Here the sequenced sample was CD4+ or CD8+ T cells sorted from blood, taken in a trial of the OX40 agonist ivuxolimab.

The CDR3 nucleotides read TGTGCCAGCAGCCAACAACCGGGACAGGGGAAAGATACGCAGTATTTT. It yields the protein CASSQQPGQGKDTQYF. The chain carries TRBV4-2 and TRBJ2-3; TRBD1 matches at 10 bases. The V and J ends lost 2 bases and 5 bases, in that order; junction bases with no gene match: 7. The V gene's germline CDR1 is LGHNA and CDR2 YNFKEQ. The CDR3 is 16 amino acids.